This TCR beta chain was sequenced in a study of cytomegalovirus exposure and HLA in healthy donors. This CDR3 comprises 16 residues. Unmatched junction bases numbered 7, after V lost 5 bases and J lost 3 bases. Vbeta (60) and Jbeta (13) primers were used in the PCR. Here immunoSEQ multiplex PCR was the method, and the copy in TCRdb shows in-frame clones only, minus some. This repertoire includes about 83,000 clones. This receptor was identified in a man aged 18 to 29 in good health and CMV-seropositive. This chain uses TRBV6-7 with TRBJ2-3; 11 bases map to TRBD2. TRBV6-7 is placed among ORFs of uncertain function. What was sequenced was PBMCs. CDR3 in DNA: TGTGCCAGCAGTCCCCTCAGACTAGCGGGAACAGATACGCAGTATTTT. Translated: CASSPLRLAGTDTQYF.